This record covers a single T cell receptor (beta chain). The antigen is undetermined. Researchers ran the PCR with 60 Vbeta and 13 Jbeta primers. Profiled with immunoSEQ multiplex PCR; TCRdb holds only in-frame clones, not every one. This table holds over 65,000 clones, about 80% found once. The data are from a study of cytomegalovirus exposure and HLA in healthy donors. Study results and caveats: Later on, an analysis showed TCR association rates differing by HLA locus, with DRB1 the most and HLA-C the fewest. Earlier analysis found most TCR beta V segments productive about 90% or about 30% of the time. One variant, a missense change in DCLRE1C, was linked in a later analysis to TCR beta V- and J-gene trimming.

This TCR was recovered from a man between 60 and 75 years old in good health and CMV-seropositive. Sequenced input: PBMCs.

Here the CDR3 reads CASSPDRRSTDTQYF. CDR3 bases: TGTGCCAGCAGCCCGGACAGGAGGAGCACAGATACGCAGTATTTT. The J gene is TRBJ2-3, the V gene TRBV7-2; 7 bases match TRBD1. With V trimmed by 5 bases and J by 0 bases, 5 bases remained unmatched. CDR3 size: 15 residues. Germline CDR1 is SGHTA and CDR2 is FQGNSA.